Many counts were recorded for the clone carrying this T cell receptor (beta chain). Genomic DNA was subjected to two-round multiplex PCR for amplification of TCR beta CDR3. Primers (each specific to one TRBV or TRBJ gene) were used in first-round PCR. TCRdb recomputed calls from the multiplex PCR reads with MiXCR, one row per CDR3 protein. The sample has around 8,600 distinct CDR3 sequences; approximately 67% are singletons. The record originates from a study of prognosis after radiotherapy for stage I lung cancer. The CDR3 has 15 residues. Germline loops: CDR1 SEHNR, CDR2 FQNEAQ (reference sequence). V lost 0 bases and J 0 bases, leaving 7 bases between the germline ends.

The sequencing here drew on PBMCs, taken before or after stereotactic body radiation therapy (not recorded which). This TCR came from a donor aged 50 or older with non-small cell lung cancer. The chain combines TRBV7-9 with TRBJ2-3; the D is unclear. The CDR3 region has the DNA TGTGCCAGCAGCTTAGCGCGGTCTAGCACAGATACGCAGTATTTT. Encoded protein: CASSLARSSTDTQYF.